A single sample gave rise to the 31 T cell receptor beta chains below, sequenced in a study of T cell responses to AZD1222 COVID-19 vaccine. Method: immunoSEQ multiplex PCR; TCRdb's copy keeps in-frame clones and lacks some. The sample records about 35,000 clones, 86% being singletons. This sample comprised peripheral blood, obtained 28 days after the second AZD1222 dose. These receptors all stem from an adult who received the AZD1222 COVID-19 vaccine.

The V call is TRBV7-2, the J call TRBJ2-2; 8 nucleotides agree with TRBD2. This CDR3 has 16 residues. With 5 bases clipped from V and 2 bases from J, the junction kept 7 bases outside the gene matches. CDR1 is SGHTA and CDR2 is FQGNSA in the germline V gene. CDR3 bases: TGTGCCAGCAGCATACTGCGGGGGGCTAACACCGGGGAGCTGTTTTTT. As protein: CASSILRGANTGELFF. Full variable domain (rest looked up from reference TRBV7-2 and TRBJ2-2): GAGVSQSPSNKVTEKGKDVELRCDPISGHTALYWYRQSLGQGLEFLIYFQGNSAPDKSGLPSDRFSAERTGGSVSTLTIQRTQQEDSAVYLCASSILRGANTGELFFGEGSRLTVL.

This clone was seen just once. V is TRBV19 and J is TRBJ2-7, with D possibly called TRBD1 or TRBD2 (6 bases each). The CDR3 has 16 amino acids. Germline CDR1 LNHDA, CDR2 SQIVND (reference sequence). Deletions cut 6 bases from V and 2 bases from J, with 20 bases between. The CDR3 DNA reads TGTGCCAGTAGCATTACGGGGGCCGCCTCGACCTACGAGCAGTACTTC. Protein: CASSITGAASTYEQYF.

CDR3 in DNA: TGTGCCAGTACCTTCTCCGGGACTAATAATTCACCCCTCCACTTT. It codes for CASTFSGTNNSPLHF. The genes are TRBV19 and TRBJ1-6; TRBD1 might be the D (5 bases). The CDR3 has 15 amino acids. Germline CDR1 is LNHDA and CDR2 is SQIVND (reference sequence). Deletions cut 7 bases from V and 5 bases from J, with 15 bases between.

As DNA, the CDR3 is TGCGCCAGCAGCCCCCGAAGGGGGTCCTACAATGAGCAGTTCTTC. It encodes CASSPRRGSYNEQFF. The chain employs TRBV5-1 and TRBJ2-1; D may be TRBD1 (6 bases). With 4 bases removed from V and 1 base from J, the gap between germline ends came to 12 bases. The V gene's germline CDR1 is SGHRS and CDR2 YFSETQ. The CDR3 loop spans 15 amino acids.

The chain is built from TRBV11-2 and TRBJ2-1; 11 bases map to TRBD2. Per germline, CDR1 SGHAT and CDR2 FQNNGV. The trim removed 6 bases at V and 4 bases at J, leaving 5 bases unmatched. The CDR3 spans 15 residues. This CDR3 reads CASRRLAGGYNEQFF. The CDR3 DNA reads TGTGCCAGCAGACGGCTAGCGGGAGGTTACAATGAGCAGTTCTTC.

This chain connects TRBV5-1 to TRBJ1-5; 11 bases map to TRBD1. The germline V gene encodes CDR1 SGHRS and CDR2 YFSETQ. The CDR3 has 17 residues. V lost 4 bases and J lost 1; bases outside the gene matches: 7. DNA of the CDR3: TGCGCCAGCAGCCCCGGACAGGGGGCGCGGAGCAATCAGCCCCAGCATTTT. This codes for CASSPGQGARSNQPQHF. Filled out from reference TRBV5-1 and TRBJ1-5, the complete variable domain reads KAGVTQTPRYLIKTRGQQVTLSCSPISGHRSVSWYQQTPGQGLQFLFEYFSETQRNKGNFPGRFSGRQFSNSRSEMNVSTLELGDSALYLCASSPGQGARSNQPQHFGDGTRLSIL.

The gene calls are TRBV11-2 and TRBJ1-3, with D perhaps TRBD1 (6 bases). Trimming shortened V by 1 base and J by 4 bases, and 11 bases separated the two germline ends. The CDR3 has 15 amino acids. Per the germline V gene, CDR1 is SGHAT and CDR2 is FQNNGV. Written as DNA, the CDR3 is TGTGCCAGCAGCTTAGGCGGGGGCACGGGAAACACCATATATTTT. Translated, it gives CASSLGGGTGNTIYF. Looking up the rest from reference TRBV11-2 and TRBJ1-3 gives the full variable domain: EAGVAQSPRYKIIEKRQSVAFWCNPISGHATLYWYQQILGQGPKLLIQFQNNGVVDDSQLPKDRFSAERLKGVDSTLKIQPAKLEDSAVYLCASSLGGGTGNTIYFGEGSWLTVV.

The chain links TRBV30 to TRBJ2-2; 8 positions match TRBD1. Losses at the gene ends were 2 bases for V and 7 bases for J; bases not matched to a gene: 9. The CDR3 length is 15 residues. In germline, CDR1 is GTSNPN, CDR2 SVGIG (reference sequence). The CDR3 sequence is CAWSRAQGASGELFF. In nucleotides, the CDR3 is TGTGCCTGGAGTAGGGCCCAGGGGGCGAGCGGGGAGCTGTTTTTT.

V usage is TRBV2 and J usage is TRBJ2-5, with unresolved D. The length of the CDR3 is 15 residues. V dropped 7 bases and J dropped 2 bases, with 17 bases sitting between them. Germline-derived CDR1 and CDR2 are SNHLY and FYNNEI. The CDR3 here is CASTRRTAKQETQYF. DNA for the CDR3: TGTGCCAGCACTAGGCGGACGGCCAAACAAGAGACCCAGTACTTC.

The rearrangement joins TRBV15 to TRBJ2-1; 9 positions match TRBD1. CDR1 is LNHNV and CDR2 is YYDKDF in the germline V gene (reference sequence). Germline trimming cut 3 bases from V and 6 bases from J; bases unmatched to any gene: 6. CDR3 length: 15 amino acids. The CDR3 DNA is TGTGCCACCAGCAGGGCCAGACAGGGGGTCAATGAGCAGTTCTTC. Amino acids: CATSRARQGVNEQFF. Full variable domain (missing parts from reference TRBV15 and TRBJ2-1): DAMVIQNPRYQVTQFGKPVTLSCSQTLNHNVMYWYQQKSSQAPKLLFHYYDKDFNNEADTPDNFQSRRPNTSFCFLDIRSPGLGDTAMYLCATSRARQGVNEQFFGPGTRLTVL.

This chain uses TRBV28 with TRBJ1-6; no reliable D call. With 6 bases removed from V and 4 bases from J, the gap between germline ends came to 13 bases. The CDR3 loop spans 15 amino acids. Germline V gene sequence: CDR1 MDHEN, CDR2 SYDVKM. The CDR3 sequence: CASSPGLTYNSPLHF. CDR3 bases: TGTGCCAGCAGCCCCGGACTTACGTATAATTCACCCCTCCACTTT.

This clone was counted between two and nine times. This CDR3 reads CASSGGVADTGELFF. The CDR3 DNA reads TGTGCCAGCAGCGGAGGGGTAGCGGACACCGGGGAGCTGTTTTTT. This sequence joins TRBV3-1 (or the pseudogene TRBV3-2) and TRBJ2-2; TRBD2 might be the D (6 bases). V gave up 5 bases and J gave up 3 bases, with 13 bases separating them. Germline V gene sequence: CDR1 LGHDT, CDR2 YNNKEL (reference sequence). CDR3 size: 15 residues.

The chain links TRBV5-1 to TRBJ2-5, with D tentatively TRBD2 (6 bases). The ends were cut back, 0 bases at V and 5 bases at J, with 20 bases in the middle. The CDR3 consists of 17 residues. The germline V gene has CDR1 SGHRS and CDR2 YFSETQ. This CDR3 is CASSLGLGRGGGETQYF. In DNA form, the CDR3 reads TGCGCCAGCAGCTTGGGCTTGGGACGGGGAGGAGGGGAGACCCAGTACTTC.

This clone was seen more than once but under ten times. J is TRBJ2-3 and V is TRBV5-4; 10 nucleotides align to TRBD2. The CDR3 covers 15 residues. Germline CDR1 SGHNT, CDR2 YYREEE (reference sequence). V shed 0 bases and J 3 bases; nucleotides not matched to a gene: 1. For the CDR3, the DNA is TGTGCCAGCAGCTTGGGTAGCGGGGGGACAGATACGCAGTATTTT. Its translation is CASSLGSGGTDTQYF.

The chain joins TRBV5-6 to TRBJ1-4; D might be TRBD1 (5 bases). CDR1 SGHDT and CDR2 YYEEEE come from the germline V gene. The CDR3 has 14 residues. Trimming took off 2 bases at V and 8 bases at J, with 13 bases between the two ends. The DNA for the CDR3 is TGTGCCAGCAGCTTTATGGGGGTACAGGAAAAACTGTTTTTT. Amino acids: CASSFMGVQEKLFF.

The chain employs TRBV7-3 and TRBJ2-5, with TRBD2 matching over 7 bases. This CDR3 has 14 amino acids. V was pared by 2 bases and J by 5 bases, with 5 bases of the junction left unmatched. Germline assignment: CDR1 SGHTA and CDR2 FQGTGA. The CDR3 sequence is CASSLAGDRETQYF. The CDR3 region has the DNA TGTGCCAGCAGCTTAGCGGGAGATCGGGAGACCCAGTACTTC.

In this sample, this clone turned up a few times. The chain is built from TRBV5-1 and TRBJ1-2; D call uncertain. CDR1 and CDR2 from the germline V gene are SGHRS and YFSETQ. The CDR3 covers 14 residues. Between the trimmed V and J ends, which lost 0 bases and 7 bases, there was a span of 13 bases. The CDR3 DNA reads TGCGCCAGCAGCTTGGAGGGCCGCGGGAGTGGCTACACCTTC. It specifies CASSLEGRGSGYTF.

This chain uses TRBV15 with TRBJ1-3; D remains ambiguous. CDR1 is LNHNV and CDR2 is YYDKDF in the germline V gene (reference sequence). The V gene lost 1 base and the J gene lost 2 bases, with 12 bases spanning the gap. The CDR3 runs to 16 residues. The CDR3 here is CATSRGVGPTGNTIYF. CDR3 sequence (DNA): TGTGCCACCAGCAGAGGTGTTGGACCAACTGGAAACACCATATATTTT.

This chain connects TRBV7-9 to TRBJ1-2; 8 bases line up with TRBD1. This CDR3 is built from 14 residues. The V gene end was trimmed by 4 bases and the J gene end by 4 bases; junction bases not matched to a gene: 5. Germline V CDR1 and CDR2: SEHNR, FQNEAQ (reference sequence). Here the CDR3 DNA reads TGTGCCAGCAGCTCGGACAGGGCTGTCTATGGCTACACCTTC. This codes for CASSSDRAVYGYTF.

Only one count was recorded for this clone. The chain combines TRBV2 with TRBJ2-4; TRBD1 agrees at 11 bases. Per germline, CDR1 SNHLY and CDR2 FYNNEI. V lost 2 bases and J lost 0; bases outside the gene matches: 9. CDR3 size: 19 residues. This CDR3 is CASSEKDRGRWIAKNIQYF. The CDR3 DNA reads TGTGCCAGCAGTGAAAAGGACAGGGGGCGTTGGATAGCCAAAAACATTCAGTACTTC.

The chain recombines TRBV5-1 with TRBJ2-3; D is perhaps TRBD1 (8 bases). CDR1 and CDR2 (germline): SGHRS, YFSETQ. Trimming left V 4 bases short and J 3 bases short, with 15 bases between. CDR3 length equals 15 residues. CDR3 nucleotides: TGCGCCAGCAGCCCCGGACAGGGAGGGACAGATACGCAGTATTTT. Its translation: CASSPGQGGTDTQYF.

V and J are TRBV5-1 and TRBJ2-1; the D gene is possibly TRBD1 (5 bases). The CDR3 has 17 amino acids. Germline assignment: CDR1 SGHRS and CDR2 YFSETQ. The V end was cut by 4 bases, the J end by 0 bases, with 17 bases between. The CDR3 DNA is TGCGCCAGCAGCGGCAGACAGAGCCTCAGCTCCTACAATGAGCAGTTCTTC. It is translated as CASSGRQSLSSYNEQFF.

The chain combines TRBV7-8 with TRBJ2-1, with 7 positions matching TRBD2. Per germline, CDR1 SGHVS and CDR2 FQNEAQ. V lost 2 bases and J lost 6; bases outside the gene matches: 7. The CDR3 runs 15 residues. The CDR3 nucleotides are TGTGCCAGCAGCTTACGGGAGGTAGAGGGCAATGAGCAGTTCTTC. Its translation is CASSLREVEGNEQFF.

This chain links TRBV19 with TRBJ1-2; perhaps TRBD1 as D (5 bases). The CDR3 length is 16 residues. V shed 4 bases and J shed 3 bases, with 18 bases lying between them. Germline V gene lookup returns CDR1 LNHDA and CDR2 SQIVND (reference sequence). The CDR3 is CASSSRNKGPDYGYTF. The CDR3, as DNA: TGTGCCAGTAGTAGTAGAAATAAGGGACCTGACTATGGCTACACCTTC.

V usage is TRBV4-2 and J usage is TRBJ2-7, with 10 bases fitting TRBD2. V shed 4 bases and J 4 bases; nucleotides not matched to a gene: 22. Germline values: CDR1 LGHNA, CDR2 YNFKEQ. The CDR3 is 20 amino acids. CDR3 sequence reads: CASSPTVGGAGGPLIYEQYF. The DNA for the CDR3 is TGTGCCAGCAGCCCTACAGTCGGTGGAGCGGGAGGGCCCTTAATATACGAGCAGTACTTC.

The rearrangement uses TRBV6-5 and TRBJ2-5, with 8 nucleotides matching TRBD2. J gave up 3 bases and V 7 bases, and 10 bases lay outside the gene matches. The CDR3 runs to 15 residues. The V gene's germline CDR1 is MNHEY and CDR2 SVGAGI. The CDR3 DNA is TGTGCCAGCACGTTCTCTAGCGGGTTCAAAGAGACCCAGTACTTC. This gives the protein CASTFSSGFKETQYF.

The chain joins TRBV11-3 to TRBJ1-2; 11 positions agree with TRBD1. The germline CDR1 and CDR2 sequences are SGHNT and YENEEA. The CDR3 runs to 18 residues. Trimming removed 0 bases from V and 0 bases from J; junction bases left unmatched: 6. The CDR3 nucleotides are TGTGCCAGCAGCTTAGATGGTGGACAGGGGGCTTCTAACTATGGCTACACCTTC. Its translation: CASSLDGGQGASNYGYTF.

V is TRBV7-2 and J is TRBJ1-2, with 7 bases identical to TRBD1. V lost 5 bases and J lost 7; bases outside the gene matches: 10. CDR3 size: 14 residues. Germline lookup yields CDR1 SGHTA and CDR2 FQGNSA. Here the CDR3 reads CASSGVRGQSGYTF. For the CDR3, the DNA is TGTGCCAGCAGCGGTGTGAGGGGGCAGAGTGGCTACACCTTC.

V and J are TRBV6-6 and TRBJ1-6, with a possible D match to TRBD1 (5 bases). Germline-derived CDR1 and CDR2 are MNHNY and SVGAGI (reference sequence). This CDR3 comprises 15 residues. The ends were cut back, 0 bases at V and 4 bases at J, with 7 bases in the middle. CDR3 in amino acids: CASSYSEGYNSPLHF. CDR3 coding DNA: TGTGCCAGCAGTTACTCGGAGGGGTATAATTCACCCCTCCACTTT.

The rearrangement joins TRBV11-2 to TRBJ2-5; D is perhaps TRBD1 (5 bases). This CDR3 comprises 16 residues. The V and J ends lost 5 bases and 1 base respectively, with 17 bases between them. The germline V gene has CDR1 SGHAT and CDR2 FQNNGV. CDR3 in DNA: TGTGCCAGCAGCCCCAGTTGGGGCGGAATCCAAGAGACCCAGTACTTC. It encodes CASSPSWGGIQETQYF.

CDR3 sequence reads: CASSLDGGQQPQHF. CDR3 in DNA: TGCGCCAGCAGCTTGGATGGGGGCCAGCAGCCCCAGCATTTT. The chain has TRBV5-1 and TRBJ1-5, with a possible D match to TRBD1 (6 bases). Trimming pared 0 bases from V and 7 bases from J, leaving 11 bases between. Germline assignment: CDR1 SGHRS and CDR2 YFSETQ. The CDR3 has 14 amino acids.